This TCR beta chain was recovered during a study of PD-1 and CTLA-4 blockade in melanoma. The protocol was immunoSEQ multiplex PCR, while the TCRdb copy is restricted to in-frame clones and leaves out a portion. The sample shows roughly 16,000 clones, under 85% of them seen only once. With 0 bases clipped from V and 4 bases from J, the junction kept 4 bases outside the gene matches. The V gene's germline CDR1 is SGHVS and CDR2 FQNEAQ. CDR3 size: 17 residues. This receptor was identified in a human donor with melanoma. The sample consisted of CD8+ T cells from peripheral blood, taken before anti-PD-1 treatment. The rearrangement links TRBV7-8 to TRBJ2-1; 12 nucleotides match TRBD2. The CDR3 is CASSLALGTSGYNEQFF. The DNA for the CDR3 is TGTGCCAGCAGCTTAGCCCTCGGGACTAGCGGGTACAATGAGCAGTTCTTC.